The 29 T cell receptor beta chains presented below share a single source sample, sequenced in a study of shared clonotypes between healthy human individuals. TCRdb's table, derived via immunoSEQ multiplex PCR, lists solely in-frame clones and lacks some. The data show over 1.5 million clones, 95% to 99% seen once. Sequenced input: naive CD4+ T cells sorted from blood. The subset here: CD45RA+ positively selected. Source of these receptors: a man aged 30 to 45 in good health.

With respect to this clone: The junction and the germline gene differ at one end; a read error may be behind it. The chain recombines TRBV5-6 with TRBJ2-7, with a possible D match to TRBD2 (6 bases). The CDR3 consists of 11 residues. The germline V gene has CDR1 SGHDT and CDR2 YYEEEE. The CDR3: CASSRVGERVF. The CDR3 nucleotides are TGTGCCAGCAGCAGGGTGGGGGAGCGGGTCTTC.

This chain connects TRBV5-1 to TRBJ2-2; D ambiguous. Germline lookup yields CDR1 SGHRS and CDR2 YFSETQ. V gave up 0 bases and J gave up 6 bases, with 12 bases separating them. The CDR3 extends over 15 amino acids. The DNA for the CDR3 is TGCGCCAGCAGCTTGGATTACCAACCCGCCGGGGAGCTGTTTTTT. Encoded protein: CASSLDYQPAGELFF.

V is TRBV15 and J is TRBJ1-5; tentative D call: TRBD1 (5 bases). In germline, CDR1 is LNHNV, CDR2 YYDKDF (reference sequence). CDR3 length: 13 amino acids. V lost 9 bases and J 4 bases, leaving 13 bases between the germline ends. CDR3 DNA: TGTGCCACTAGGGGCCAGAGTAATCAGCCCCAGCATTTT. This codes for CATRGQSNQPQHF. The full variable domain, with the rest looked up from reference TRBV15 and TRBJ1-5, is DAMVIQNPRYQVTQFGKPVTLSCSQTLNHNVMYWYQQKSSQAPKLLFHYYDKDFNNEADTPDNFQSRRPNTSFCFLDIRSPGLGDTAMYLCATRGQSNQPQHFGDGTRLSIL.

The chain employs TRBV11-2 and TRBJ2-7; D gene ambiguous. Germline CDR1 reads SGHAT; CDR2 reads FQNNGV. The CDR3 runs 14 residues. V lost 1 base and J lost 2, with 9 bases in between. DNA of the CDR3: TGTGCCAGCAGCTTAGGGATAGGCACCTACGAGCAGTACTTC. It yields the protein CASSLGIGTYEQYF. Full variable domain (outside the CDR3, taken from reference TRBV11-2 and TRBJ2-7): EAGVAQSPRYKIIEKRQSVAFWCNPISGHATLYWYQQILGQGPKLLIQFQNNGVVDDSQLPKDRFSAERLKGVDSTLKIQPAKLEDSAVYLCASSLGIGTYEQYFGPGTRLTVT.

This chain connects TRBV5-6 to TRBJ2-3, with a possible D match to TRBD2 (6 bases). The V end was cut by 3 bases, the J end by 2 bases, with 10 bases between. Germline assignment: CDR1 SGHDT and CDR2 YYEEEE. The CDR3 runs to 14 residues. CDR3 loop: CASSSGSVTDTQYF. The CDR3 bases are TGTGCCAGCAGCTCCGGGAGTGTCACAGATACGCAGTATTTT.

The chain combines TRBV18 with TRBJ1-2; D possibly corresponds to TRBD1 (6 bases). From germline, CDR1 is KGHSH and CDR2 LQKENI. Trimming shortened V by 5 bases and J by 1 base, and 14 bases separated the two germline ends. The CDR3 runs 15 residues. The CDR3 loop reads CASSADRTVNYGYTF. CDR3 coding DNA: TGTGCCAGCTCAGCCGACAGGACAGTTAACTATGGCTACACCTTC. Full variable domain (missing parts from reference TRBV18 and TRBJ1-2): NAGVMQNPRHLVRRRGQEARLRCSPMKGHSHVYWYRQLPEEGLKFMVYLQKENIIDESGMPKERFSAEFPKEGPSILRIQQVVRGDSAAYFCASSADRTVNYGYTFGSGTRLTVV.

A single count supports this clone. CDR3 nucleotides: TGTGCCAGCAGCCCCACGGGACAGGGATCGTTTAGCACAGATACGCAGTATTTT. Protein sequence: CASSPTGQGSFSTDTQYF. The chain recombines TRBV5-4 with TRBJ2-3; 9 bases align to TRBD1. Trimming cost V 4 bases and J 0 bases; bases outside gene matches: 12. CDR1 is SGHNT, CDR2 YYREEE, per germline (reference sequence). This CDR3 contains 18 residues.

Only one count was recorded for this clone. Other DNA sequences in this specimen translate into the identical CDR3. The chain combines TRBV7-9 with TRBJ2-5, with D possibly TRBD1 on 5 matching bases. Germline V CDR1 and CDR2: SEHNR, FQNEAQ (reference sequence). V was shortened by 5 bases and J by 4 bases, with 8 bases between the two germline ends. The CDR3 extends over 12 amino acids. Here the CDR3 DNA reads TGTGCCAGCAGCCCCCAGGGAGAGACCCAGTACTTC. It encodes CASSPQGETQYF. The full variable domain, rest sourced from reference TRBV7-9 and TRBJ2-5, is DTGVSQNPRHKITKRGQNVTFRCDPISEHNRLYWYRQTLGQGPEFLTYFQNEAQLEKSRLLSDRFSAERPKGSFSTLEIQRTEQGDSAMYLCASSPQGETQYFGPGTRLLVL.

This chain joins TRBV9 and TRBJ1-1, with TRBD1 as a possible D gene (5 bases). This CDR3 is 15 amino acids long. Per germline, CDR1 SGDLS and CDR2 YYNGEE. Between the trimmed V and J ends, which lost 3 bases and 5 bases, there was a span of 17 bases. The CDR3 sequence: CASSATGRVGTEAFF. CDR3 nucleotide sequence: TGTGCCAGCAGCGCGACGGGACGGGTGGGAACTGAAGCTTTCTTT.

V usage is TRBV6-1 and J usage is TRBJ2-1; the D is unclear. Germline CDR1 MNHNS, CDR2 SASEGT. Trimming cost V 7 bases and J 0 bases, with 7 bases left between them. CDR3 length: 13 residues. For the CDR3, the DNA is TGTGCCAGCATTCCGAGCTCCTACAATGAGCAGTTCTTC. As protein: CASIPSSYNEQFF.

The chain joins TRBV7-3 to TRBJ2-5, with 13 bases fitting TRBD2. The CDR3 covers 17 residues. The germline V gene has CDR1 SGHTA and CDR2 FQGTGA. V was clipped by 5 bases and J by 4 bases; unmatched bases: 10. CDR3 amino acids: CASSPRTSGRFGETQYF. The CDR3 DNA sequence: TGTGCCAGCAGCCCCAGGACTAGCGGGAGATTTGGAGAGACCCAGTACTTC.

The chain employs TRBV2 and TRBJ2-1; 9 bases line up with TRBD2. This CDR3 spans 18 amino acids. Germline CDR1 is SNHLY and CDR2 is FYNNEI. J gave up 8 bases and V 1 base, and 15 bases lay outside the gene matches. The CDR3 loop reads CASSEELGVASGNYEQFF. DNA for the CDR3: TGTGCCAGCAGTGAAGAGTTAGGGGTGGCTAGCGGGAACTATGAGCAGTTCTTC. Filled out from reference TRBV2 and TRBJ2-1, the complete variable domain reads EPEVTQTPSHQVTQMGQEVILRCVPISNHLYFYWYRQILGQKVEFLVSFYNNEISEKSEIFDDQFSVERPDGSNFTLKIRSTKLEDSAMYFCASSEELGVASGNYEQFFGPGTRLTVL.

This chain connects TRBV5-6 to TRBJ1-4, with D maybe TRBD1 (5 bases). Germline loops: CDR1 SGHDT, CDR2 YYEEEE. The CDR3 length is 14 residues. V lost 0 bases to trimming and J lost 5 bases, with 8 bases between them. The CDR3 DNA reads TGTGCCAGCAGCTTGGTGGCAGGGAATGAAAAACTGTTTTTT. It translates to CASSLVAGNEKLFF.

This chain links TRBV28 with TRBJ2-1; tentative D call: TRBD1 (5 bases). The V end lost 3 bases, the J end lost 6 bases, and 18 bases lay between the germline ends. CDR3 length equals 16 residues. The germline V gene has CDR1 MDHEN and CDR2 SYDVKM. The CDR3 protein is CASSLGITGEANEQFF. The CDR3 DNA sequence: TGTGCCAGCAGTTTGGGTATAACAGGTGAGGCCAATGAGCAGTTCTTC.

This clone appeared a few times. V usage is TRBV2 and J usage is TRBJ1-2; 10 bases are a match to TRBD1. Looked up from germline, CDR1 is SNHLY and CDR2 is FYNNEI. The trim removed 6 bases at V and 7 bases at J, leaving 5 bases unmatched. The CDR3 is 13 amino acids. CDR3 region: CASRRQGASGYTF. CDR3 nucleotides: TGTGCCAGCAGGCGACAGGGGGCTAGTGGCTACACCTTC.

The rearrangement joins TRBV25-1 to TRBJ2-7; the D gene is possibly TRBD1 (6 bases). V lost 9 bases, J lost 6 bases, and 9 bases lay in between. The CDR3 has 10 residues. The germline CDR1 and CDR2 sequences are MGHDK and SYGVNS. CDR3 coding DNA: TGTGCCAGACAGGGTTGCGAGCAGTACTTC. It is translated as CARQGCEQYF.

The genes are TRBV10-3 and TRBJ2-3, with TRBD1 as a possible D gene (5 bases). Trimming left V 0 bases short and J 0 bases short, with 16 bases between. The CDR3 spans 18 residues. Germline CDR1 is ENHRY and CDR2 is SYGVKD. Written as DNA, the CDR3 is TGTGCCATCAGTGAGTCAACAGGTTTAGAGACTAGCACAGATACGCAGTATTTT. Encoded protein: CAISESTGLETSTDTQYF.

The J gene is TRBJ2-1, the V gene TRBV2; 11 bases fit TRBD1. Germline V CDR1 and CDR2: SNHLY, FYNNEI. The CDR3 extends over 20 amino acids. V gave up 7 bases and J gave up 3 bases; unmatched junction bases: 20. CDR3 nucleotide sequence: TGTGCCAGCATTTCTGTCTACGGACAGGGGGCGACTGATATCTACAATGAGCAGTTCTTC. Its protein product is CASISVYGQGATDIYNEQFF. The whole variable domain, filled in from reference TRBV2 and TRBJ2-1, reads EPEVTQTPSHQVTQMGQEVILRCVPISNHLYFYWYRQILGQKVEFLVSFYNNEISEKSEIFDDQFSVERPDGSNFTLKIRSTKLEDSAMYFCASISVYGQGATDIYNEQFFGPGTRLTVL.

The rearrangement uses TRBV28 and TRBJ2-7; D is unclear. Trimming removed 4 bases at V and 3 bases at J, with 13 bases between. The V gene's germline CDR1 is MDHEN and CDR2 SYDVKM. This CDR3 has 14 amino acids. The CDR3 bases are TGTGCCAGCAGTTCCACGGTGAGTCGCTACGAGCAGTACTTC. It specifies CASSSTVSRYEQYF.

The chain joins TRBV28 to TRBJ2-1; D could derive from TRBD1 or TRBD2 (6 bases each). Trimming shortened V by 2 bases and J by 3 bases, and 11 bases separated the two germline ends. Germline V gives CDR1 MDHEN, CDR2 SYDVKM. This CDR3 spans 15 amino acids. CDR3 sequence (DNA): TGTGCCAGCAGTTTAACGAGGGGGGACTACAATGAGCAGTTCTTC. Translating it yields CASSLTRGDYNEQFF.

The chain carries TRBV7-6 and TRBJ2-1; TRBD1 might be the D (6 bases). This CDR3 contains 18 residues. Germline V CDR1 and CDR2: SGHVS, FNYEAQ. Trimming stripped 5 bases from V and 6 bases from J, with 26 bases between. The CDR3 DNA is TGTGCCAGCAGCCCGGAGTCCCTGGGGGCAATCGGGGCCAATGAGCAGTTCTTC. It yields the protein CASSPESLGAIGANEQFF.

This chain joins TRBV5-8 and TRBJ2-3; no firm D call. This CDR3 is 15 amino acids long. Germline CDR1 reads SGHTS; CDR2 reads YDEGEE. Trimming cost V 4 bases and J 0 bases, with 12 bases left between them. Written as DNA, the CDR3 is TGTGCCAGCAGCCGGATGGCGGCCAGCACAGATACGCAGTATTTT. Translating gives CASSRMAASTDTQYF. Together with reference TRBV5-8 and TRBJ2-3, the CDR3 gives the full variable domain: EAGVTQSPTHLIKTRGQQATLRCSPISGHTSVYWYQQALGLGLQFLLWYDEGEERNRGNFPPRFSGRQFPNYSSELNVNALELEDSALYLCASSRMAASTDTQYFGPGTRLTVL.

The rearrangement joins TRBV5-1 to TRBJ1-1; D is possibly TRBD1 (6 bases). The CDR3 is 16 amino acids. V was cut by 4 bases and J by 1 base, with 17 bases left in between. Germline CDR1 is SGHRS and CDR2 is YFSETQ. The CDR3 protein is CASSPLGGLANTEAFF. Written as DNA, the CDR3 is TGCGCCAGCAGCCCGCTAGGGGGGCTCGCGAACACTGAAGCTTTCTTT.

The chain employs TRBV7-9 and TRBJ2-1; 12 positions agree with TRBD2. The CDR3 has 18 residues. The V gene's germline CDR1 is SEHNR and CDR2 FQNEAQ (reference sequence). The J segment lost 10 bases and the V segment lost 1 base, leaving 14 bases of the junction unmatched. The CDR3 DNA is TGTGCCAGCAGCTTAGACGTCCGACTAGCGGGAGACTCAGGAGAGCAGTTCTTC. This gives the protein CASSLDVRLAGDSGEQFF.

The chain employs TRBV7-6 and TRBJ2-2; no firm D call. The CDR3 runs to 14 residues. Germline V CDR1 and CDR2: SGHVS, FNYEAQ. Deletions cut 1 base from V and 5 bases from J, with 8 bases between. The CDR3 reads CASSLGPPTGELFF. The CDR3 nucleotides are TGTGCCAGCAGCTTAGGACCACCTACCGGGGAGCTGTTTTTT.

This chain uses TRBV5-6 with TRBJ2-7, with 7 bases aligning to TRBD1. The ends lost 4 bases at V and 3 bases at J; junction bases unmatched: 7. This CDR3 has 14 amino acids. The germline CDR1 and CDR2 sequences are SGHDT and YYEEEE. The CDR3 here is CASSPLGQIYEQYF. DNA of the CDR3: TGTGCCAGCAGCCCTTTGGGACAGATCTACGAGCAGTACTTC.

This clone was seen once. The chain is built from TRBV11-3 and TRBJ2-5; D may correspond to TRBD1 or TRBD2 (5 bases each). The CDR3 is 13 amino acids. Germline loops: CDR1 SGHNT, CDR2 YENEEA. Trimming took 5 bases from V and 1 from J, leaving 8 bases between them. The CDR3 loop reads CASSARGQETQYF. The CDR3 region has the DNA TGTGCCAGCAGCGCGAGGGGCCAAGAGACCCAGTACTTC.

Of note for this clone: Distinct nucleotide sequences in the sample also encode this CDR3. The chain recombines TRBV6-5 with TRBJ2-7, with unresolved D. Germline CDR1 reads MNHEY; CDR2 reads SVGAGI. Trimming left V 2 bases short and J 3 bases short, with 5 bases between. This CDR3 region has 12 residues. CDR3 sequence reads: CASSYKGYEQYF. CDR3 in DNA: TGTGCCAGCAGTTACAAGGGCTACGAGCAGTACTTC.

The chain carries TRBV6-6 and TRBJ2-2; D may be TRBD1 (6 bases). CDR1 and CDR2 from the germline V gene are MNHNY and SVGAGI (reference sequence). The CDR3 is 13 residues long. V was clipped by 5 bases and J by 5 bases, with 9 bases between them. CDR3 coding DNA: TGTGCCAGCAGTAAGACAGGAACCGGGGAGCTGTTTTTT. It specifies CASSKTGTGELFF.